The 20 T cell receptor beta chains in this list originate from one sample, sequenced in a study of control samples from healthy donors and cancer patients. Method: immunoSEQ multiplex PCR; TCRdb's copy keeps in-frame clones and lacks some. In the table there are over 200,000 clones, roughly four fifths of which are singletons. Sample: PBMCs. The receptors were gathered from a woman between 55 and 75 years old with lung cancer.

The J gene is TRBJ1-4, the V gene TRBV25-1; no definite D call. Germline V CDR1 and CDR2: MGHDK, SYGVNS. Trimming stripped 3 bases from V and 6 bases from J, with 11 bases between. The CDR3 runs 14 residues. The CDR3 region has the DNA TGTGCCAGCAGTGAGCGGTCTATCGATGAAAAACTGTTTTTT. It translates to CASSERSIDEKLFF.

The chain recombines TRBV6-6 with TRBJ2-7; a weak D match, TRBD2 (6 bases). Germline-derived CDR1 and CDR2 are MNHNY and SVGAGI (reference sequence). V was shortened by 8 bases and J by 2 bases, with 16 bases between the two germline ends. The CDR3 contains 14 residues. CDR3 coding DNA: TGTGCCAGCCCTTGGGGGGTAGGTACCTACGAGCAGTACTTC. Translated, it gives CASPWGVGTYEQYF.

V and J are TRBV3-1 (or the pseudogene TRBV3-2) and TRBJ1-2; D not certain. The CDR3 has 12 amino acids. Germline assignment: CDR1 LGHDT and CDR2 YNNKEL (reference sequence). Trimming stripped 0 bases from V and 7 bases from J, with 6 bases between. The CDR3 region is CASSQEEGGYTF. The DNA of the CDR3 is TGTGCCAGCAGCCAAGAGGAAGGTGGCTACACCTTC.

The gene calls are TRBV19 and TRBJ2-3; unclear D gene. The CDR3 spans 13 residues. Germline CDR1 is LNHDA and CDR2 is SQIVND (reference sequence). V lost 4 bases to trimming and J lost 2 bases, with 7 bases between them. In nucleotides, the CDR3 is TGTGCCAGTAGTACGTTAAACACAGATACGCAGTATTTT. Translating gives CASSTLNTDTQYF.

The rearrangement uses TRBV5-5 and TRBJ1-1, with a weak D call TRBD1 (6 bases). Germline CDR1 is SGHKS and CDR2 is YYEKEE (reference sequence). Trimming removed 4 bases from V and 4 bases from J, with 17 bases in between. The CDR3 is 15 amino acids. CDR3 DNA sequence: TGTGCCAGCAGCCCCACTTGGAGGGGGGTCACTGAAGCTTTCTTT. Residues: CASSPTWRGVTEAFF. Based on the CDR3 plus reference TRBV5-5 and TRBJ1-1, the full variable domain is DAGVTQSPTHLIKTRGQQVTLRCSPISGHKSVSWYQQVLGQGPQFIFQYYEKEERGRGNFPDRFSARQFPNYSSELNVNALLLGDSALYLCASSPTWRGVTEAFFGQGTRLTVV.

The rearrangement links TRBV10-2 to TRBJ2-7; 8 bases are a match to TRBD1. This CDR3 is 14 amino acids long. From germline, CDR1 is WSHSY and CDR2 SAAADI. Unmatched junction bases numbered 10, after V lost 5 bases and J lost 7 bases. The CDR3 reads CASSHGQGVGEQYF. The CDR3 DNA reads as TGCGCCAGCAGTCACGGACAGGGAGTTGGGGAGCAGTACTTC.

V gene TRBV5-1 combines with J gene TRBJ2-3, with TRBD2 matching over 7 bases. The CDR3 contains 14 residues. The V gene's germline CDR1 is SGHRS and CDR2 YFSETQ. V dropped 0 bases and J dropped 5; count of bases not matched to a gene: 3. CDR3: CASSLAREGDTQYF. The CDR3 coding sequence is TGCGCCAGCAGCTTGGCCAGGGAGGGAGATACGCAGTATTTT.

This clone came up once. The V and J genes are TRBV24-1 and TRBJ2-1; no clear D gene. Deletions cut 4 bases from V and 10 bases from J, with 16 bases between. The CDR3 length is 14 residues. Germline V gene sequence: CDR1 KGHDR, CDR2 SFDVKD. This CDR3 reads CATSDPGSVGEQFF. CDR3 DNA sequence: TGTGCCACCAGTGACCCTGGGTCCGTTGGGGAGCAGTTCTTC.

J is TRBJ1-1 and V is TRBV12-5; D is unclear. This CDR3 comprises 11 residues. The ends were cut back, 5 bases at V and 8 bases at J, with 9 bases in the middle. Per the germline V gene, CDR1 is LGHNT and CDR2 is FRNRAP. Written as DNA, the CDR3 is TGTGCTAGTGGTCAACAAACAGAAGCTTTCTTT. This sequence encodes CASGQQTEAFF.

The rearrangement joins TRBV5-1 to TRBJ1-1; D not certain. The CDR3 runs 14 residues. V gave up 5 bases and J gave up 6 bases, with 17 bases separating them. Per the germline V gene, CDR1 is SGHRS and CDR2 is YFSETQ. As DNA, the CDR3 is TGCGCCAGCAGTCCCTCCGTAGGAATGGCTGAAGCTTTCTTT. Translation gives CASSPSVGMAEAFF.

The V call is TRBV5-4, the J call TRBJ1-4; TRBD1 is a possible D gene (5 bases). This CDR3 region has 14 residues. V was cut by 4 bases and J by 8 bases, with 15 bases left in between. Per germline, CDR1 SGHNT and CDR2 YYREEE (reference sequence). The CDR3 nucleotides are TGTGCCAGCAGCCGTGAGGGACCGGGCGAAAAACTGTTTTTT. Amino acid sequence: CASSREGPGEKLFF.

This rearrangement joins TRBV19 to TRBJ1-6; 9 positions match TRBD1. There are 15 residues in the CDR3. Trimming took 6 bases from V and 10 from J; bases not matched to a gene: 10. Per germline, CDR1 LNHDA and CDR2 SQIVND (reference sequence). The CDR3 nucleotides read TGTGCCAGTAGCCCGGGACAGGGAATGGGGTCACCCCTCCACTTT. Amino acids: CASSPGQGMGSPLHF.

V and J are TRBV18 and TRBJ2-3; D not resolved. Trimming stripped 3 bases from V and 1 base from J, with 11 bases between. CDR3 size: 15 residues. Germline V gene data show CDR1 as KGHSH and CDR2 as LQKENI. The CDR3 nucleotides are TGTGCCAGCTCACCGCGACCTCTAGGCACAGATACGCAGTATTTT. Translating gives CASSPRPLGTDTQYF.

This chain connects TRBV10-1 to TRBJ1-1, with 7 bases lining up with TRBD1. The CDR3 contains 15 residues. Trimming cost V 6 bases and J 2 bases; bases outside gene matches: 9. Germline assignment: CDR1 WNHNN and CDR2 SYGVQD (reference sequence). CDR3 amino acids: CASSFGHRGNTEAFF. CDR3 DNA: TGCGCCAGCAGCTTTGGACACAGGGGTAACACTGAAGCTTTCTTT.

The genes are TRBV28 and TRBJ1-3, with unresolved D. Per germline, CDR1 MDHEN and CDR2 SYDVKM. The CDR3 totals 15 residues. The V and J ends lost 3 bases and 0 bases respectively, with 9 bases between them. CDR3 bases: TGTGCCAGCAGTTTTCAGGCGCGCTCTGGAAACACCATATATTTT. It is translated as CASSFQARSGNTIYF.

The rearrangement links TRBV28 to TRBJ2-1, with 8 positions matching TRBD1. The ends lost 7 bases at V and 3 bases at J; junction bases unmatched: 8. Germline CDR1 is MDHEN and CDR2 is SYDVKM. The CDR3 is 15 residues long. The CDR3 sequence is CASIGGQGSYNEQFF. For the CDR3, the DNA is TGTGCCAGCATCGGAGGACAGGGTAGCTACAATGAGCAGTTCTTC.

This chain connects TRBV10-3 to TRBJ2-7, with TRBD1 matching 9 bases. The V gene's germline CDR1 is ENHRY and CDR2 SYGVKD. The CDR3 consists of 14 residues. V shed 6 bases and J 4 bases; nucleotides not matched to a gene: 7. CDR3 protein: CAISSRDREYEQYF. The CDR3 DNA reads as TGTGCCATCAGCTCTCGGGACAGGGAGTACGAGCAGTACTTC.

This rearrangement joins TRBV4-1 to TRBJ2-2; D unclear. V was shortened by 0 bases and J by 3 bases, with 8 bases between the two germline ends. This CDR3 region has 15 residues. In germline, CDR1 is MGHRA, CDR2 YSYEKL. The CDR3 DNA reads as TGCGCCAGCAGCCAAGATTTACCTTACACCGGGGAGCTGTTTTTT. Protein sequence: CASSQDLPYTGELFF.

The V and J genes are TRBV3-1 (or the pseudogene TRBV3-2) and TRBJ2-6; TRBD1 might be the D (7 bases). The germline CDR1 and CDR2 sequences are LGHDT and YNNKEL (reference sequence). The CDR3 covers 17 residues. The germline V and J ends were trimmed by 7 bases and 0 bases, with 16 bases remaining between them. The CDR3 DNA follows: TGTGCCAGCACCCAGGGGGGCCTTGACTCTGGGGCCAACGTCCTGACTTTC. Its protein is CASTQGGLDSGANVLTF.

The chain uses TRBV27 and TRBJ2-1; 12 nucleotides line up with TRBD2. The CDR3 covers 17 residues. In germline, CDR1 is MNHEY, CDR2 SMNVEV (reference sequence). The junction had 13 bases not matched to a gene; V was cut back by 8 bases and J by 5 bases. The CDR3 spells CASSPTSGGGRHNEQFF. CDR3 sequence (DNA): TGTGCCAGCTCCCCGACTAGCGGGGGAGGAAGACACAATGAGCAGTTCTTC.